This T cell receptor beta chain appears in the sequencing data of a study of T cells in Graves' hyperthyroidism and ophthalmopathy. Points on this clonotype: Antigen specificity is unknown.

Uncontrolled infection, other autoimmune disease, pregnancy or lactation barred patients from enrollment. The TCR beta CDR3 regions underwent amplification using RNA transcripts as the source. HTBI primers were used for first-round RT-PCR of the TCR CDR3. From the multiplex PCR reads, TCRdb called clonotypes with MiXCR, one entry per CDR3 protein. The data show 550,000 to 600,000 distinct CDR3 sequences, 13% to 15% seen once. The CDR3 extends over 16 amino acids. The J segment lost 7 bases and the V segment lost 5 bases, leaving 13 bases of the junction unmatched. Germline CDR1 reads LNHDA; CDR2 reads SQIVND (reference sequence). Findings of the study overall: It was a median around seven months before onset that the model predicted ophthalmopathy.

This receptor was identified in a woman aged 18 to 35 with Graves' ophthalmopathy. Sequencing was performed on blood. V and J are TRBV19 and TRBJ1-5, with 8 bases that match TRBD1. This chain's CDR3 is CASSSSRGRRGQPQHF. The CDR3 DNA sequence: TGTGCCAGTAGTTCCAGCAGGGGGCGAAGGGGCCAGCCCCAGCATTTT.